The present T cell receptor beta chain was sequenced within a study of T cell responses to AZD1222 COVID-19 vaccine (dated by TCRdb to 2020 to 2023). In terms of the full investigation: TCR sequencing was performed for 230 to 250 trial participants, of whom approximately 200 were given two doses of AZD1222 and around 26 were given two doses of MenACWY control vaccine. Trial participants were enrolled by age into 18-55, 56-69 and 70-plus year subgroups, with roughly 160, 29 and 62 TCR-sequenced participants respectively.

What the research found in general, with its limitations: In the small 56-69-year group, the increase in depth fell short of significance, most likely because of low power. A significant rise in spike-specific TCR breadth and depth was observed after two AZD1222 doses relative to day 0 and relative to MenACWY recipients. Participants were mostly white British and included more females than males, and it was suggested by the authors that clonal diversity may have been underestimated. No day 14 peak-response samples were available, so repertoires were characterized only after the peak T cell response. Epitopes outside the regions mutated in the B.1.351 and B.1.1.7 variants were reportedly recognized by nearly half of the unique spike-specific TCRs. The vaccine-associated CD4 TCRs covered the entire spike protein, and the dominant responses fell in regions 160-218 and 743-854. Only a handful of AZD1222 recipients were SARS-CoV-2 seropositive at baseline, limiting conclusions about previously exposed vaccinees.

Notes on this clone: Its antigen remains undetermined. Base qualities are not provided; no much larger clone lies one nucleotide away.

The CDR3 regions of human TCRbeta chains were analyzed by immunosequencing. Regarding the original processing steps: TCRs in the repertoires were matched against a reference library of SARS-CoV-2-specific TCRs that had been generated with the MIRA antigen-specificity platform. Breadth meant the fraction of unique TCRs that were SARS-CoV-2-associated, whereas depth meant the fraction of total T cells that were SARS-CoV-2-associated. Using the MIRA data, each spike-specific TCR was assigned both to the spike region to which the TCR was reactive and to a CD4 or CD8 class. Log10-transformed breadth and depth values were compared by one-way ANOVA with Sidak's multiple comparisons tests. TCRdb holds this immuneACCESS table with in-frame rearrangements only. Some clones are missing; in checked studies, unresolved V genes explain under half, and the rest has no known cause. D and trimming come from the DNA, and the V and J calls and clone size come from that table. The sample has 65,000 to 95,000 clones on record, roughly 94% of them singletons. The top ten constitute approximately 6.5% of the sample.

Inclusive of the bounding cysteine and phenylalanine, the CDR3 is 15 residues long. CDR3 DNA is the only sequence kept; it has 45 bases, read in frame from the first base. CDR1 SGHRS and CDR2 YFSETQ were looked up in the germline V gene. V loses 4 bases at its end and J loses 8 bases; junction bases beyond the gene matches: 8. The sample's time point label, in plain terms: baseline before first vaccination. This specimen's treatment or condition label, per the study, means: meningococcal conjugate vaccine given as trial control. The vaccinee samples were drawn from two UK trials, COV001 and COV002, one of which was a single-blind randomized controlled phase 2/3 trial testing AZD1222 (ChAdOx1 nCoV-19) in healthy adults. Trial participant PBMC samples were collected at day 0 and day 28 after the second dose for TCRbeta chain sequencing.

The sequence joins TRBV5-1 to TRBJ1-4, and 10 junctional nucleotides match TRBD1. Sequenced here: peripheral blood, sampled on day 0 of MenACWY control vaccination. This TCR was sampled from an adult in good health. CDR3 region: CASSGTGTGEEKLFF. The base sequence is TGCGCCAGCAGCGGAACCGGGACAGGGGAAGAAAAACTGTTTTTT.